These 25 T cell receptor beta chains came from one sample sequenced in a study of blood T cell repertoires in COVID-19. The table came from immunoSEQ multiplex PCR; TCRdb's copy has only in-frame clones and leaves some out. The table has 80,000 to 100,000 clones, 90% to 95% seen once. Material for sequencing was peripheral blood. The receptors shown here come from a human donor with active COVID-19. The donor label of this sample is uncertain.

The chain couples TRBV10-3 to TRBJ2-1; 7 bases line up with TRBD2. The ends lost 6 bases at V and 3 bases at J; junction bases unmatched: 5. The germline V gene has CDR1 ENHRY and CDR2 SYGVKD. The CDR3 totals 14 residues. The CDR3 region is CAISPAGIYNEQFF. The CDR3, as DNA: TGTGCCATCAGCCCAGCGGGAATCTACAATGAGCAGTTCTTC.

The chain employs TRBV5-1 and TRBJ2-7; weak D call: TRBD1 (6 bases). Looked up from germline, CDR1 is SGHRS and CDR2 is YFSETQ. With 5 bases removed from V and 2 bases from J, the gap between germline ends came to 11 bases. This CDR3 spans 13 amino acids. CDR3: CASSFQGPYEQYF. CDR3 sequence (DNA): TGCGCCAGCAGTTTCCAGGGGCCCTACGAGCAGTACTTC.

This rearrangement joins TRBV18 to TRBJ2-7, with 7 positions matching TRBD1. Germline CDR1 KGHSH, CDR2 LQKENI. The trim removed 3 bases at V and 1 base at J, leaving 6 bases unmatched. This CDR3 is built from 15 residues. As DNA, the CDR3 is TGTGCCAGCTCACCCTGGGGACAGTCTTCCTACGAGCAGTACTTC. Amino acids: CASSPWGQSSYEQYF.

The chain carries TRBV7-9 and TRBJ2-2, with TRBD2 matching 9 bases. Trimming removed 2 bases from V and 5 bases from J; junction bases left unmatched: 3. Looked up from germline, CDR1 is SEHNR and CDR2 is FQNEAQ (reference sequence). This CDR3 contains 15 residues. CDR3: CASSLRTSVTGELFF. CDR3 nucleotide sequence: TGTGCCAGCAGCTTAAGGACTAGCGTAACCGGGGAGCTGTTTTTT.

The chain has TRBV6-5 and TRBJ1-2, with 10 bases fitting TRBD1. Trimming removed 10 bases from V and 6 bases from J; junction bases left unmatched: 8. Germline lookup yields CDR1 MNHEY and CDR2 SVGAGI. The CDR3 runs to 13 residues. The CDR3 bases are TGTGCCACCCTCCGACAGGGGGCAAATGGCTACACCTTC. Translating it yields CATLRQGANGYTF.

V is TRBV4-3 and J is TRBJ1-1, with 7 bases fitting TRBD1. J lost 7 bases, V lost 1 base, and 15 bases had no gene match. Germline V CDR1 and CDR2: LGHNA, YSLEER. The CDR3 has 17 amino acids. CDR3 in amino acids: CASSQALPRQGSFEAFF. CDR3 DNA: TGCGCCAGCAGCCAAGCCCTTCCGAGACAGGGCAGTTTTGAAGCTTTCTTT.

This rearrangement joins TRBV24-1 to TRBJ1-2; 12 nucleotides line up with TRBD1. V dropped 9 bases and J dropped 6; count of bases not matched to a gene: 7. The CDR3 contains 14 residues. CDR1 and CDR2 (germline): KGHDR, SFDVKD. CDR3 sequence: CATGGQGAGNGYTF. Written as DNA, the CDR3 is TGTGCCACCGGGGGACAGGGGGCTGGTAATGGCTACACCTTC.

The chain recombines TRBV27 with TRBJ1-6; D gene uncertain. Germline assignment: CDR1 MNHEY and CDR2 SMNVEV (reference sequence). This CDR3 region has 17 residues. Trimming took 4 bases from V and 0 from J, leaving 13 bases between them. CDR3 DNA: TGTGCCAGCAGTTATTCGGTCCCGAGCTCCTATAATTCACCCCTCCACTTT. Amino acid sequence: CASSYSVPSSYNSPLHF.

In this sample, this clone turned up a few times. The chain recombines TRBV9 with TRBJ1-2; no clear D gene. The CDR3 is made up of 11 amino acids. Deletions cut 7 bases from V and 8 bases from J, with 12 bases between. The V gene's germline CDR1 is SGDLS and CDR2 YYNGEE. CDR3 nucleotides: TGTGCCAGCCTATCCCTCGGGGGCTACACCTTC. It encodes CASLSLGGYTF. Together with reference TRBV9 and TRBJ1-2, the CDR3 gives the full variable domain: DSGVTQTPKHLITATGQRVTLRCSPRSGDLSVYWYQQSLDQGLQFLIQYYNGEERAKGNILERFSAQQFPDLHSELNLSSLELGDSALYFCASLSLGGYTFGSGTRLTVV.

CDR3 in DNA: TGTGCCAGCAGCTCGGGGACAAAGAGCGGAAACACCATATATTTT. It specifies CASSSGTKSGNTIYF. The rearrangement uses TRBV5-4 and TRBJ1-3; perhaps TRBD1 as D (6 bases). Trimming shortened V by 3 bases and J by 4 bases, and 14 bases separated the two germline ends. This CDR3 region has 15 residues. From germline, CDR1 is SGHNT and CDR2 YYREEE (reference sequence).

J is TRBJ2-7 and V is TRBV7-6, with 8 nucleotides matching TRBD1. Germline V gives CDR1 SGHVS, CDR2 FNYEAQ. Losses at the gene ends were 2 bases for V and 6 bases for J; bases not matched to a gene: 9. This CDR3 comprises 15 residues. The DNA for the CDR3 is TGTGCCAGCAGCTTATCCGGACAGGGAGTGTTCGAGCAGTACTTC. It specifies CASSLSGQGVFEQYF.

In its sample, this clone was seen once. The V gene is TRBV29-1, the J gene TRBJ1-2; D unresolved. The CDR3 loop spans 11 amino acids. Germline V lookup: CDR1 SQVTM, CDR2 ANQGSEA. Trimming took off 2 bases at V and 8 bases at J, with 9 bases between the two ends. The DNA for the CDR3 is TGCAGCGTTGAATATCAGAGGGGCTACACCTTC. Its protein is CSVEYQRGYTF.

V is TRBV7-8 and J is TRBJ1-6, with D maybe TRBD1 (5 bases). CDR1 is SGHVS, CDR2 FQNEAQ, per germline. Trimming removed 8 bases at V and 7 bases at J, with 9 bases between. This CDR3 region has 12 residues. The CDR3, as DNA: TGTGCCAGCGGGGGGGAAAATTCACCCCTCCACTTT. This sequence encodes CASGGENSPLHF.

This chain's CDR3 is CASSLADSSYEQYF. The CDR3 DNA follows: TGTGCCAGCAGCTTAGCTGACAGTTCCTACGAGCAGTACTTC. This chain links TRBV7-2 with TRBJ2-7; tentatively, D is TRBD1 (5 bases). Between the trimmed V and J ends, which lost 0 bases and 1 base, there was a span of 7 bases. The length of the CDR3 is 14 residues. Germline loops: CDR1 SGHTA, CDR2 FQGNSA.

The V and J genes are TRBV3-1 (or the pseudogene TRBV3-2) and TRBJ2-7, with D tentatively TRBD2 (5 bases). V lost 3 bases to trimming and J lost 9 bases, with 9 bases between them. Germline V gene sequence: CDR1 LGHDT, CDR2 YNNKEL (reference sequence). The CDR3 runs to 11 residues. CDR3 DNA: TGTGCCAGCAGCCAGGGAGTTCGGCAGTACTTC. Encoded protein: CASSQGVRQYF.

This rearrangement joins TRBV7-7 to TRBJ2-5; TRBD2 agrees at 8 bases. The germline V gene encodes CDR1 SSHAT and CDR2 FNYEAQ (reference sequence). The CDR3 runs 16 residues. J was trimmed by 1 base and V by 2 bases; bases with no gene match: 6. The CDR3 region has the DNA TGTGCCAGCAGCTTACAGGGCGGGGGGTTCCAAGAGACCCAGTACTTC. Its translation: CASSLQGGGFQETQYF. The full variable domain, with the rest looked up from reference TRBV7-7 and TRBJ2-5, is GAGVSQSPRYKVTKRGQDVTLRCDPISSHATLYWYQQALGQGPEFLTYFNYEAQPDKSGLPSDRFSAERPEGSISTLTIQRTEQRDSAMYRCASSLQGGGFQETQYFGPGTRLLVL.

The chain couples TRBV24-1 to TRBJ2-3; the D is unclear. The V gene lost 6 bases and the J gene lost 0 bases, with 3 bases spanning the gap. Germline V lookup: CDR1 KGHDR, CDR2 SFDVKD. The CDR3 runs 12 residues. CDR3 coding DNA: TGTGCCACCAGTACTAGCACAGATACGCAGTATTTT. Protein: CATSTSTDTQYF.

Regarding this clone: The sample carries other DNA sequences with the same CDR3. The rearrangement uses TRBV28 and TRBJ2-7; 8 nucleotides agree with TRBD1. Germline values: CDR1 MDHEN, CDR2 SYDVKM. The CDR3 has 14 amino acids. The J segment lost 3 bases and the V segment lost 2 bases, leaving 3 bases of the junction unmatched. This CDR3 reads CASSLRTGNYEQYF. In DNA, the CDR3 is TGTGCCAGCAGTTTACGGACAGGGAACTACGAGCAGTACTTC.

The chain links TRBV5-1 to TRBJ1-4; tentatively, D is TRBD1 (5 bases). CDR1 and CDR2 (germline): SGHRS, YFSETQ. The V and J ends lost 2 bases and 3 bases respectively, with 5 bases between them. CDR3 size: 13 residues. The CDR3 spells CASSLQANEKLFF. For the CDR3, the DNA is TGCGCCAGCAGCTTACAGGCTAATGAAAAACTGTTTTTT.

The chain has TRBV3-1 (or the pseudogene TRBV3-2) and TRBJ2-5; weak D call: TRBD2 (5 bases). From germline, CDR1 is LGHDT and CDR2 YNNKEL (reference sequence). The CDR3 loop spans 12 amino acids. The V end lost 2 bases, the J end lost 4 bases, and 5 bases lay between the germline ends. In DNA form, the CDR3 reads TGTGCCAGCAGCCAAACTAGAGAGACCCAGTACTTC. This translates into CASSQTRETQYF.

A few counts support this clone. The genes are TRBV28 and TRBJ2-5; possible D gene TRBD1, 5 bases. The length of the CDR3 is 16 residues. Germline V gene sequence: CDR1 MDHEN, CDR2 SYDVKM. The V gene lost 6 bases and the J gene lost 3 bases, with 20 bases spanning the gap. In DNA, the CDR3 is TGTGCCAGCAGCCGTCTCAGGGAAGGGAACAAAGAGACCCAGTACTTC. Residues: CASSRLREGNKETQYF.

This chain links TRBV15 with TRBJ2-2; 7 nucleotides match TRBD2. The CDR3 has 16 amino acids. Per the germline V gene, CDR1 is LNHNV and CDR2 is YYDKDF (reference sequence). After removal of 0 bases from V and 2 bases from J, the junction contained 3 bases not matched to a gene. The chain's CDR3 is CATSREAGLNTGELFF. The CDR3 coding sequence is TGTGCCACCAGCAGAGAGGCGGGACTAAACACCGGGGAGCTGTTTTTT.

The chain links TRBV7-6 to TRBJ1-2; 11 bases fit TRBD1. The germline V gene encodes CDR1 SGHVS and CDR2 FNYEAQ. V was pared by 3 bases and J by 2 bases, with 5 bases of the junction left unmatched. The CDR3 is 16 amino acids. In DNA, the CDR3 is TGTGCCAGCAGCTTCCGGACAGGGGGCTCGAACTATGGCTACACCTTC. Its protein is CASSFRTGGSNYGYTF. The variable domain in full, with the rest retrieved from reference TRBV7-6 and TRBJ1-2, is GAGVSQSPRYKVTKRGQDVALRCDPISGHVSLYWYRQALGQGPEFLTYFNYEAQQDKSGLPNDRFSAERPEGSISTLTIQRTEQRDSAMYRCASSFRTGGSNYGYTFGSGTRLTVV.

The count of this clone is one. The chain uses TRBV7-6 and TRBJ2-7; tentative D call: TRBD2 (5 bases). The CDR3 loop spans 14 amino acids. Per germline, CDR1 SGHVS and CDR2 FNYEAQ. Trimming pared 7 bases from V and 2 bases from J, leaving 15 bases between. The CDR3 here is CASTLREGAYEQYF. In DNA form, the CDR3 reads TGTGCCAGCACCCTCCGTGAGGGTGCCTACGAGCAGTACTTC.

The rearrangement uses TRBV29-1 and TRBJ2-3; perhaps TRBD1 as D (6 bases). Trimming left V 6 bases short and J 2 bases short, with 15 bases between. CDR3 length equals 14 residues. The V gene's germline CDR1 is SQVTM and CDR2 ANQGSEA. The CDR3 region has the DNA TGCAGCGTCGCCCGGGACACTTTCACAGATACGCAGTATTTT. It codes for CSVARDTFTDTQYF.